These T cell receptor beta chains were read from a single sample in a study of regulatory T cells in long-lasting Graves disease. TCRdb independently ran MiXCR on the multiplex PCR reads; one entry per CDR3 protein. The sample shows about 470,000 distinct CDR3 sequences, less than 25% of them seen only once. Sequencing was performed on peripheral blood mononuclear cells (PBMCs), taken when the disease was refractory, from a patient treated with antithyroid drugs. The receptors stem from a female donor with Graves disease. The CDR3 runs from the conserved cysteine through the conserved F or W. The D gene is left open where the match is weak. Clone size appears in some rows only: once, few, many, or a class for an expanded clone.

>.|TRBV11-2|18|TRBJ2-1|TRBD2
TGTGCCAGCAGCCACGGGACTAGCGGGAGGATGATCTACAATGAGCAGTTCTTC
CASSHGTSGRMIYNEQFF
>.|TRBV5-1|15|TRBJ2-4|.
TGCGCCAGCAGCTCCCTGTGCAGGGACGTCAACATTCAGTACTTC
CASSSLCRDVNIQYF
>few|TRBV3-1|16|TRBJ2-6|.
TGTGCCAGCAGCCCGTTCGGGGAGGACGGGGCCAACGTCCTGACTTTC
CASSPFGEDGANVLTF
>.|TRBV28|15|TRBJ1-2|.
TGTGCCAGCAGTTTTACAGGGCCCCCGAGGAATGGCTACACCTTC
CASSFTGPPRNGYTF
>.|TRBV5-4|14|TRBJ2-5|.
TGTGCCAGCAGCTCCGTGGGAGCGGGAGAGACCCAGTACTTC
CASSSVGAGETQYF
>many|TRBV28|14|TRBJ2-7|.
TGTGCCAGCAGACCTCTTAAGGGACCCTACGAGCAGTACTTC
CASRPLKGPYEQYF
>.|TRBV12-3/TRBV12-4|13|TRBJ1-2|TRBD1
TGTGCCAGCAGTCCGGGACAGATCTATGGCTACACCTTC
CASSPGQIYGYTF
>many|TRBV7-2|13|TRBJ2-5|TRBD1
TGTGCCAGCAGCTCTTCGGAGACAGGGTCCCAGTACTTC
CASSSSETGSQYF
>.|TRBV28|12|TRBJ2-7|.
TGTGCCAGCGGAGAGGACATCTACGAGCAGTACTTC
CASGEDIYEQYF
>many|TRBV11-2|15|TRBJ1-2|TRBD1
TGTGCCAGCAGCTCATGGACAGGGTCCAACTATGGCTACACCTTC
CASSSWTGSNYGYTF
>.|TRBV29-1|12|TRBJ1-2|.
TGCAGCGTTTCTTCCGGGGATCTTGGCTACACCTTC
CSVSSGDLGYTF
>few|TRBV5-1|14|TRBJ1-2|TRBD1
TGCGCCAGCAGCCTGGGACAGGGTGGATCTGGCTACACCTTC
CASSLGQGGSGYTF
>many|TRBV28|14|TRBJ2-7|.
TGTGCCAGCAGTAAAGGGCTTTTCTCCTACGAGCAGTACTTC
CASSKGLFSYEQYF
>.|TRBV5-1|13|TRBJ2-1|.
TGCGCCAGCAATGTAGATTTGTTCAATGAGCAGTTCTTC
CASNVDLFNEQFF
>.|TRBV5-4|14|TRBJ2-3|TRBD2
TGTGCCAGCAGCTTCCCTAGCGGGAGAGATACGCAGTATTTT
CASSFPSGRDTQYF